Shown below are 20 T cell receptor beta chains from a single sample sequenced in a study of cytomegalovirus exposure and HLA in healthy donors. Both 60 Vbeta primers and 13 Jbeta primers went into the PCR. Sequencing was performed with immunoSEQ multiplex PCR; in TCRdb, only in-frame clones are kept and a portion is missing. The sample shows about 120,000 clones, approximately 79% of them seen only once. The sequenced sample consisted of PBMCs. The receptor source for this set is a man aged 50 to 60 in good health and CMV-seropositive.

This clone came up a few times. The V and J genes are TRBV5-4 and TRBJ1-4; 10 bases are shared with TRBD1. The CDR3 has 14 amino acids. Looked up from germline, CDR1 is SGHNT and CDR2 is YYREEE (reference sequence). V shed 4 bases and J 8 bases; nucleotides not matched to a gene: 5. CDR3 sequence (DNA): TGTGCCAGCAGCGCCGGGACAGGGGTGGAAAAACTGTTTTTT. Protein product: CASSAGTGVEKLFF.

The chain combines TRBV7-6 with TRBJ2-3; TRBD2 matches at 12 bases. The ends lost 1 base at V and 3 bases at J; junction bases unmatched: 2. The CDR3 is made up of 16 amino acids. The germline V gene encodes CDR1 SGHVS and CDR2 FNYEAQ. The CDR3 spells CASSLGLAGVTDTQYF. CDR3 coding DNA: TGTGCCAGCAGCTTAGGACTAGCGGGAGTTACAGATACGCAGTATTTT. Full variable domain (outside the CDR3, taken from reference TRBV7-6 and TRBJ2-3): GAGVSQSPRYKVTKRGQDVALRCDPISGHVSLYWYRQALGQGPEFLTYFNYEAQQDKSGLPNDRFSAERPEGSISTLTIQRTEQRDSAMYRCASSLGLAGVTDTQYFGPGTRLTVL.

The chain recombines TRBV5-4 with TRBJ2-5; D perhaps matches TRBD2 (5 bases). This CDR3 has 14 residues. Trimming cost V 1 base and J 5 bases, with 12 bases left between them. Germline V gene lookup returns CDR1 SGHNT and CDR2 YYREEE (reference sequence). This chain's CDR3 is CASSLKDGGETQYF. The CDR3 nucleotides read TGTGCCAGCAGCTTGAAGGACGGAGGTGAGACCCAGTACTTC.

The rearrangement joins TRBV7-6 to TRBJ1-5; TRBD1 matches at 8 bases. Looked up from germline, CDR1 is SGHVS and CDR2 is FNYEAQ. The CDR3 is 13 residues long. Losses at the gene ends were 4 bases for V and 7 bases for J; bases not matched to a gene: 3. CDR3 sequence reads: CASSSDRAQPQHF. The CDR3 DNA follows: TGTGCCAGCAGCTCGGACAGGGCCCAGCCCCAGCATTTT.

The chain joins TRBV9 to TRBJ2-1; D not resolved. CDR1 is SGDLS, CDR2 YYNGEE, per germline. CDR3 length: 13 residues. V shed 0 bases and J shed 3 bases, with 4 bases lying between them. The CDR3, as DNA: TGTGCCAGCAGCGTAGCAGACTACAATGAGCAGTTCTTC. It specifies CASSVADYNEQFF. Together with reference TRBV9 and TRBJ2-1, the CDR3 gives the full variable domain: DSGVTQTPKHLITATGQRVTLRCSPRSGDLSVYWYQQSLDQGLQFLIQYYNGEERAKGNILERFSAQQFPDLHSELNLSSLELGDSALYFCASSVADYNEQFFGPGTRLTVL.

The chain uses TRBV18 and TRBJ2-7, with D tentatively TRBD2 (6 bases). The CDR3 covers 15 residues. V gave up 5 bases and J gave up 0 bases, with 14 bases separating them. The V gene's germline CDR1 is KGHSH and CDR2 LQKENI. The CDR3 reads CASSEGLLGSYEQYF. CDR3 DNA sequence: TGTGCCAGCTCAGAGGGACTTTTGGGCTCCTACGAGCAGTACTTC. Supplemented by reference TRBV18 and TRBJ2-7, the full variable domain reads NAGVMQNPRHLVRRRGQEARLRCSPMKGHSHVYWYRQLPEEGLKFMVYLQKENIIDESGMPKERFSAEFPKEGPSILRIQQVVRGDSAAYFCASSEGLLGSYEQYFGPGTRLTVT.

The V call is TRBV5-1, the J call TRBJ1-1, with D possibly TRBD1 on 6 matching bases. Trimming took off 3 bases at V and 0 bases at J, with 15 bases between the two ends. Germline CDR1 and CDR2: SGHRS and YFSETQ. The CDR3 consists of 16 residues. Written as DNA, the CDR3 is TGCGCCAGCAGCTCCTGGAGGGAGGGGGTGAACACTGAAGCTTTCTTT. This encodes CASSSWREGVNTEAFF.

The chain is built from TRBV4-3 and TRBJ2-2; TRBD1 agrees at 10 bases. CDR3 length: 19 amino acids. Germline lookup yields CDR1 LGHNA and CDR2 YSLEER. Trimming cost V 0 bases and J 4 bases; bases outside gene matches: 11. The CDR3 region is CASSQEETGGMVVTGELFF. CDR3 sequence (DNA): TGCGCCAGCAGCCAAGAGGAGACAGGGGGCATGGTGGTCACCGGGGAGCTGTTTTTT.

The table lists this clone with a count of one. The chain employs TRBV14 and TRBJ2-2, with 12 bases lining up with TRBD2. Trimming took 4 bases from V and 2 from J; bases not matched to a gene: 5. The germline CDR1 and CDR2 sequences are SGHDN and FVKESK. This CDR3 is 17 amino acids long. The CDR3 nucleotides read TGTGCCAGCAGCCCGAGGACTAGCGGGATTAACACCGGGGAGCTGTTTTTT. Encoded protein: CASSPRTSGINTGELFF.

This sequence joins TRBV6-9 and TRBJ2-1, with D tentatively TRBD2 (6 bases). Looked up from germline, CDR1 is MNHGY and CDR2 is SVAAGI. The length of the CDR3 is 13 residues. Trimming removed 0 bases at V and 10 bases at J, with 10 bases between. CDR3 DNA sequence: TGTGCCAGCAGTTATTCTCCAGGAGGGGAGCAGTTCTTC. This translates into CASSYSPGGEQFF.

About this clone: One junction end disagrees with the germline gene, perhaps due to a read error. V and J are TRBV7-6 and TRBJ1-2; D possibly corresponds to TRBD1 (5 bases). The V gene's germline CDR1 is SGHVS and CDR2 FNYEAQ. The CDR3 consists of 15 residues. CDR3 in amino acids: CASSLVGRQGDGYTF. As DNA, the CDR3 is TGTGCCAGCAGCTTAGTCGGTCGGCAGGGTGATGGATACACCTTC.

The sample holds a few counts of this clone. The chain carries TRBV11-2 and TRBJ2-3, with 11 bases aligning to TRBD1. V lost 4 bases and J lost 5; bases outside the gene matches: 8. CDR3 size: 16 residues. Germline CDR1 SGHAT, CDR2 FQNNGV. The CDR3 DNA reads as TGTGCCAGCAGCTCGGACCGGGACAGGGGGGAAGATACGCAGTATTTT. Amino acids: CASSSDRDRGEDTQYF. Looking up the rest from reference TRBV11-2 and TRBJ2-3 gives the full variable domain: EAGVAQSPRYKIIEKRQSVAFWCNPISGHATLYWYQQILGQGPKLLIQFQNNGVVDDSQLPKDRFSAERLKGVDSTLKIQPAKLEDSAVYLCASSSDRDRGEDTQYFGPGTRLTVL.

V gene TRBV11-2 combines with J gene TRBJ2-7; perhaps TRBD1 as D (6 bases). Germline V gene data show CDR1 as SGHAT and CDR2 as FQNNGV. The CDR3 runs to 13 residues. The V end was cut by 5 bases, the J end by 2 bases, with 10 bases between. CDR3 residues: CASSPRTAYEQYF. In DNA, the CDR3 is TGTGCCAGCAGCCCGCGGACAGCCTACGAGCAGTACTTC.

The chain joins TRBV5-5 to TRBJ1-2, with 7 bases identical to TRBD1. This CDR3 contains 18 residues. With V trimmed by 4 bases and J by 3 bases, 18 bases remained unmatched. CDR1 is SGHKS, CDR2 YYEKEE, per germline (reference sequence). CDR3 sequence reads: CASSPRGTALREYYGYTF. The CDR3 DNA reads TGTGCCAGCAGCCCCCGAGGGACAGCACTAAGGGAATACTATGGCTACACCTTC.

The J gene is TRBJ2-1, the V gene TRBV28; TRBD2 aligns across 8 bases. V gave up 5 bases and J gave up 2 bases; unmatched junction bases: 11. CDR3 length equals 17 residues. CDR1 and CDR2 from the germline V gene are MDHEN and SYDVKM. CDR3 protein: CASSPPREGLTYNEQFF. For the CDR3, the DNA is TGTGCCAGCAGTCCCCCCCGGGAGGGACTGACCTACAATGAGCAGTTCTTC.

This rearrangement joins TRBV11-2 to TRBJ1-1; unclear D gene. The V and J ends lost 2 bases and 4 bases respectively, with 8 bases between them. The V gene's germline CDR1 is SGHAT and CDR2 FQNNGV. CDR3 length: 13 residues. The DNA of the CDR3 is TGTGCCAGCAGCTTACTTCCGGGCACTGAAGCTTTCTTT. Its protein product is CASSLLPGTEAFF.

This rearrangement joins TRBV28 to TRBJ1-4, with TRBD1 as a possible D gene (5 bases). Germline lookup yields CDR1 MDHEN and CDR2 SYDVKM. V was shortened by 7 bases and J by 4 bases, with 19 bases between the two germline ends. The CDR3 spans 16 residues. CDR3 in DNA: TGTGCCAGCACCCGGGGGAGGGGCTACAGTAATGAAAAACTGTTTTTT. Its translation is CASTRGRGYSNEKLFF.

This chain joins TRBV9 and TRBJ1-2, with D hard to call. The V end was cut by 0 bases, the J end by 4 bases, with 19 bases between. The CDR3 has 17 residues. Looked up from germline, CDR1 is SGDLS and CDR2 is YYNGEE. The DNA of the CDR3 is TGTGCCAGCAGCGTAGAGACCCACACGGGAAGAATCTATGGCTACACCTTC. Amino acid sequence: CASSVETHTGRIYGYTF.

This clone was observed a handful of times. V usage is TRBV5-6 and J usage is TRBJ2-2; 8 bases map to TRBD2. V shed 10 bases and J 6 bases; nucleotides not matched to a gene: 11. The CDR3 extends over 14 amino acids. Germline V gives CDR1 SGHDT, CDR2 YYEEEE. The CDR3 reads CAGSNLAGPGELFF. The CDR3 DNA sequence: TGTGCCGGGTCCAACCTAGCGGGTCCCGGGGAGCTGTTTTTT.

V usage is TRBV18 and J usage is TRBJ1-4; D gene unclear. The CDR3 covers 15 residues. V was pared by 6 bases and J by 1 base, with 12 bases between. CDR1 is KGHSH, CDR2 LQKENI, per germline. The DNA for the CDR3 is TGTGCCAGCTCGCCAGGAGGAGTAACTAATGAAAAACTGTTTTTT. As protein: CASSPGGVTNEKLFF.